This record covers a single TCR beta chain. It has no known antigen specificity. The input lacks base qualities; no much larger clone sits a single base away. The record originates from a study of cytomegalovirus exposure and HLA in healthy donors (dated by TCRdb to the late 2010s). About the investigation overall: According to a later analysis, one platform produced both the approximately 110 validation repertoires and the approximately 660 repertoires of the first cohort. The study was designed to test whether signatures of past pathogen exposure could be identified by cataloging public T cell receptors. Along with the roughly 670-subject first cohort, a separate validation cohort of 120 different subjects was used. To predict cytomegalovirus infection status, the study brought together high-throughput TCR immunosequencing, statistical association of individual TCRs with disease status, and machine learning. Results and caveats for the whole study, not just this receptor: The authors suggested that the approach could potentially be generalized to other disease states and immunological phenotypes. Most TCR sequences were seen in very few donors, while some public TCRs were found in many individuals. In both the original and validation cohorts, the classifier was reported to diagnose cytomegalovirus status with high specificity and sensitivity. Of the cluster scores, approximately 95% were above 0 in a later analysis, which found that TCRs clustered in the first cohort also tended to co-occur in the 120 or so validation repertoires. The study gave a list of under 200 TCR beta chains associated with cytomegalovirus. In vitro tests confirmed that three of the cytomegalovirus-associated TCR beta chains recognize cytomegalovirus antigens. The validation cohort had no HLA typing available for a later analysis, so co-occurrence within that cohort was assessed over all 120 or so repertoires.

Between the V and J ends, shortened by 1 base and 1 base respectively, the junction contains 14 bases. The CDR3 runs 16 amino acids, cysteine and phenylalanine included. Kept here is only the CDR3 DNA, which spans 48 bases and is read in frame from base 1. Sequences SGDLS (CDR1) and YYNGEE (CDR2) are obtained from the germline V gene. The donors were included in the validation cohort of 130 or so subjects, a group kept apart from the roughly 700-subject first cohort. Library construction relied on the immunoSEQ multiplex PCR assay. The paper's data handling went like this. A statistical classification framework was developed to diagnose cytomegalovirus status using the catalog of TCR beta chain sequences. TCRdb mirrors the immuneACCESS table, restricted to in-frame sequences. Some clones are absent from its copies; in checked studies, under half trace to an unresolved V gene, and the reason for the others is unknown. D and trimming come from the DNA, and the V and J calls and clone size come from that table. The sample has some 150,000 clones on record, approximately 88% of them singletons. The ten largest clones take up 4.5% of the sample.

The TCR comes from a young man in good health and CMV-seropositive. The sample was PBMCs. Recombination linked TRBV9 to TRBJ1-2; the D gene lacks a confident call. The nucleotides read TGTGCCAGCAGCGTAACCCAGGCAGGTCTTAACTATGGCTACACCTTC. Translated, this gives CASSVTQAGLNYGYTF.